This TCR beta chain was obtained from a study of T cell clones after liver transplantation. This clone is termed medium-sized. Its specificity is unknown. Sequencing used immunoSEQ multiplex PCR; TCRdb keeps in-frame clones, though not all of them. The sample has roughly 49,000 clones, over 55% seen once. The study, taken as a whole, reports: In 5 of 8 subjects, circulating graft-donor-reactive CD4 TCRbeta sequences fell significantly after transplant.

The clonotype was recovered from a human patient who received a liver transplant. Some of the T cells may derive from the graft donor. This material consisted of CD4+ T cells from blood, taken around 52 months after liver transplant.

The chain's CDR3 is CAWSKGGSGNTIYF. The CDR3 DNA follows: TGTGCCTGGAGTAAGGGGGGCTCTGGAAACACCATATATTTT. The genes are TRBV30 and TRBJ1-3, with D perhaps matching TRBD1 (6 bases). The CDR3 has 14 amino acids. V dropped 2 bases and J dropped 0 bases, with 8 bases sitting between them. Germline V lookup: CDR1 GTSNPN, CDR2 SVGIG (reference sequence). The full variable domain, its missing parts supplied by reference TRBV30 and TRBJ1-3, is SQTIHQWPATLVQPVGSPLSLECTVEGTSNPNLYWYRQAAGRGLQLLFYSVGIGQISSEVPQNLSASRPQDRQFILSSKKLLLSDSGFYLCAWSKGGSGNTIYFGEGSWLTVV.